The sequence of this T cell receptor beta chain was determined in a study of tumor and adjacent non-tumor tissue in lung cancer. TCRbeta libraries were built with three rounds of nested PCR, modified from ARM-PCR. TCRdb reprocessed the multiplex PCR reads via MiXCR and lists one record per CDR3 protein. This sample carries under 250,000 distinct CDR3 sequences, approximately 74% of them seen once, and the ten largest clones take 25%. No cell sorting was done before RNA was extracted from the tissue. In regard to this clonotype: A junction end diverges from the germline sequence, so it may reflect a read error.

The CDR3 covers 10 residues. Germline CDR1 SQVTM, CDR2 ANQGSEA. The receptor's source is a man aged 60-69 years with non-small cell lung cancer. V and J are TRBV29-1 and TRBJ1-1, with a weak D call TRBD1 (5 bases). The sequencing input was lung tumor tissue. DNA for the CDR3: TGCAGCGGCCGGGACCGAGAAGCTTTATTT. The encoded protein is CSGRDREALF.